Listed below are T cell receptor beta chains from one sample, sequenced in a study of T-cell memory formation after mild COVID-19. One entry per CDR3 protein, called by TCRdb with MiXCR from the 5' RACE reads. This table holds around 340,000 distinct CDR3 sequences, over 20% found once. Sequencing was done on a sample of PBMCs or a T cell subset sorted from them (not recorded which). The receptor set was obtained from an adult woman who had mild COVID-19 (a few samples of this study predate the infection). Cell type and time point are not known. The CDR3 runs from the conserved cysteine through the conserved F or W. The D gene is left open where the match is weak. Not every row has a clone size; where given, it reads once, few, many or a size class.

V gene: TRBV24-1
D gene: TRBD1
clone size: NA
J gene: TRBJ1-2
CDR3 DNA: TGTGCCACCAGTGACCCATCACAGGGGGCGCAAAATGGCTACACCTTC
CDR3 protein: CATSDPSQGAQNGYTF

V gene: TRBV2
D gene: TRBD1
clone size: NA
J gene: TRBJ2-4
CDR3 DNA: TGTGCCAGCGGCCGGGACAGTCTAGCCAAAAACATTCAGTACTTC
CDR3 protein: CASGRDSLAKNIQYF

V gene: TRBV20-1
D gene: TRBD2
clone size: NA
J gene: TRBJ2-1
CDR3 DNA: TGCAGTGCCCCCCGGACTAGCGGGATCTGGGGCAATGAGCAGTTCTTC
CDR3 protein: CSAPRTSGIWGNEQFF

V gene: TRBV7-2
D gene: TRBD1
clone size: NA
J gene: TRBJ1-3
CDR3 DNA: TGTGCCAGCAGCCCACAGGGGGCGCGCGGAAACACCATATATTTT
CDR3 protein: CASSPQGARGNTIYF

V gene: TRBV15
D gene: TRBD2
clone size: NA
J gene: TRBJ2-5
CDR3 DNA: TGTGCCACCAGCAATAGACTAGCGGGGGGAGAGACCCAGTACTTC
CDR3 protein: CATSNRLAGGETQYF

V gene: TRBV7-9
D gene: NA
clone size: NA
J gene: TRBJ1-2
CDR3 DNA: TGTGCCAGCAGCTTGGCAGGGGTTAACTATGGCTACACCTTC
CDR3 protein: CASSLAGVNYGYTF

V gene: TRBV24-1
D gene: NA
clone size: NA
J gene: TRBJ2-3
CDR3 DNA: TGTGCCACCAGTGATGGCGCAGGGAGAACGCAGTATTTT
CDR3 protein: CATSDGAGRTQYF

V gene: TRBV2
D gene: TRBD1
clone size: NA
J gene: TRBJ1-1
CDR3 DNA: TGTGCCAGCCACAAAGGGACAGGAGGCAAAGAAGCTTTCTTT
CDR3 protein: CASHKGTGGKEAFF

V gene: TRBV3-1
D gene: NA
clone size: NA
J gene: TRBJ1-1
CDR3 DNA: TGTGCCAGCAGTTACGGACAGTATGAAGCTTTCTTT
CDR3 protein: CASSYGQYEAFF

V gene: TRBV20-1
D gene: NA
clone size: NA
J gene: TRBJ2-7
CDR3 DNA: TGCAGTGCTAGGGCCGGCGGACTCGGCTCCTACGAGCAGTACTTC
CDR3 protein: CSARAGGLGSYEQYF

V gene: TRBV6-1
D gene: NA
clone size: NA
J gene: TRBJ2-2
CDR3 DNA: TGTGCCAGCAGTGGGGGACGTTACACCGGGGAGCTGTTTTTT
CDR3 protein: CASSGGRYTGELFF

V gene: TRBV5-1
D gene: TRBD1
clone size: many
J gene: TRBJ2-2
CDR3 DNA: TGCGCCAGCAGCTTGGACGGGACAGGGTCTCCCGGGGAGCTGTTTTTT
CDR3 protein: CASSLDGTGSPGELFF

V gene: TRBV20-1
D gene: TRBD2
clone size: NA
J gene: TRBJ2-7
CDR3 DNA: TGCAGTGCCCGTGGACTAGCGGGAGTCCACGAGCAGTACTTC
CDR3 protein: CSARGLAGVHEQYF

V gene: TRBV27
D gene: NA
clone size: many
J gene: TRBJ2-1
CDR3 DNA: TGTGCCAGCAGTCCCCGAGCTAGCAGAGACAATGAGCAGTTCTTC
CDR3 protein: CASSPRASRDNEQFF

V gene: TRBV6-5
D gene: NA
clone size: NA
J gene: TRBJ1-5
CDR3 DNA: TGTGCCAGCAGTTACTCCTGGAAGGGAGGTCAGCCCCAGCATTTT
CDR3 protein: CASSYSWKGGQPQHF

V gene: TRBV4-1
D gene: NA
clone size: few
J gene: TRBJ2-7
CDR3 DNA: TGCGCCAGCAGCCAATTAGGGTCCTACTACGAGCAGTACTTC
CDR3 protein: CASSQLGSYYEQYF

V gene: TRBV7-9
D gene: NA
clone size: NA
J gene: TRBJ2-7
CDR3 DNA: TGTGCCAGCAGCTTAGTAGACTACGAGCAGTACTTC
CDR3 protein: CASSLVDYEQYF

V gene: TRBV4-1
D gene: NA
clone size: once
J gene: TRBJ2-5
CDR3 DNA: TGCGCCAGCAGCCAAGATCGGATCGGCAGACAGTACCAAGAGACCCAGTACTTC
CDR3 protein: CASSQDRIGRQYQETQYF

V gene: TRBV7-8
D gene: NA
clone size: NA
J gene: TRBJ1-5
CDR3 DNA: TGTGCCAGCAGCGCCCATGAGGGAGGTAAGCCCCAGCATTTT
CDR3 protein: CASSAHEGGKPQHF

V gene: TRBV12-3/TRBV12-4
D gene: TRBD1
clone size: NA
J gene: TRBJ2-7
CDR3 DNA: TGTGCCAGCAGTTCGGCCCAGGGGGATGGTACTTACGAGCAGTACTTC
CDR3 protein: CASSSAQGDGTYEQYF

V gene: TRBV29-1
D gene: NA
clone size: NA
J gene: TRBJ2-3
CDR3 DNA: TGCAGCGTTGATGGGATGGGGGACCCAGATACGCAGTATTTT
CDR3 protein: CSVDGMGDPDTQYF

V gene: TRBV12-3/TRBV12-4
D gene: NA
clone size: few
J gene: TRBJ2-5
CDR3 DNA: TGTGCCAGCAGTCACGCGGACAGCCATCAAGAGACCCAGTACTTC
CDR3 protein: CASSHADSHQETQYF

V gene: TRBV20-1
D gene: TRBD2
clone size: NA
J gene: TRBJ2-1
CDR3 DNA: TGCAGTGCCCCATGCCTAGCGGGGGCCCCGCTAGTGAGGGAGCAGTTCTTC
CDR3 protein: CSAPCLAGAPLVREQFF

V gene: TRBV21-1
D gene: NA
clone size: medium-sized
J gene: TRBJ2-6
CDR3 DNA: TGTGCCAGCAGGAAATCTACGGGACGCCTCTCTGGGGCCAACGTCCTGACTTTC
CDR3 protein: CASRKSTGRLSGANVLTF

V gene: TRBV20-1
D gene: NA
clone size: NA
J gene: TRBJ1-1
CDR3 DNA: TGCAGTGCTAGAGATCTGAGGGGGAACACTGAAGCTTTCTTT
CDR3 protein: CSARDLRGNTEAFF

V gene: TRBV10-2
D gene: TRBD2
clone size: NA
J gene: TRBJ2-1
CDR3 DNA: TGCGCCAGCACCTCAGGAGCGGGAGCCCCCAGAGGGGATGAGCAGTTCTTC
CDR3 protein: CASTSGAGAPRGDEQFF

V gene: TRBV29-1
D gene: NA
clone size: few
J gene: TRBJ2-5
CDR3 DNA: TGCAGCGTTGAAGCATCGTACGAACAGGGGGGGAGAGAGACCCAGTACTTC
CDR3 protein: CSVEASYEQGGRETQYF

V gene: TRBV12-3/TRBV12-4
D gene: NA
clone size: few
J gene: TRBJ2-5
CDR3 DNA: TGTGCCAGCAGTCCGACAGGCCCGGAGTACCAAGAGACCCAGTACTTC
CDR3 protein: CASSPTGPEYQETQYF

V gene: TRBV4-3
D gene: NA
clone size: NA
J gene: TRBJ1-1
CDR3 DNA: TGCGCCAGCAGCCAAGAGTGGAGGGGGACACGTCGCACTGAAGCTTTCTTT
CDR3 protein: CASSQEWRGTRRTEAFF

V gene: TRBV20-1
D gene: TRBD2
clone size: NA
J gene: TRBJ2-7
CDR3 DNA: TGCAGTGCTTTACGCCGGACTAGCGATTCCTACGAGCAGTACTTC
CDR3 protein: CSALRRTSDSYEQYF

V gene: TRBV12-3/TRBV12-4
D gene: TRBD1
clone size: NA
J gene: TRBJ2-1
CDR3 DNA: TGTGCCAGCAGTAGACAGGGGACCTACAATGAGCAGTTCTTC
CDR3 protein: CASSRQGTYNEQFF

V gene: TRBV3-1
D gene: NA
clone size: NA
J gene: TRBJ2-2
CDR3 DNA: TGTGCCAGCAGCCTAGGCATTGGGGCGAGAACCGGGGAGCTGTTTTTT
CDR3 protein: CASSLGIGARTGELFF

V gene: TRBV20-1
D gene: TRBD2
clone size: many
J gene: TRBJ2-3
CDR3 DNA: TGCAGTGCTAGACCCACTAGCGGGAGAACAGATACGCAGTATTTT
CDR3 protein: CSARPTSGRTDTQYF

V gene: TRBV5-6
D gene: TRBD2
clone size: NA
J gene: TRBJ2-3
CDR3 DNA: TGTGCCAGCAGCCGCTGGAGACTAGCGGGGACCACAGATACGCAGTATTTT
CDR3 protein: CASSRWRLAGTTDTQYF

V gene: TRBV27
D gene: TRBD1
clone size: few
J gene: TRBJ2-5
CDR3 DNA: TGTGCCAGCAGCTCTTGGGACAGGGTCCGGTACTTC
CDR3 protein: CASSSWDRVRYF

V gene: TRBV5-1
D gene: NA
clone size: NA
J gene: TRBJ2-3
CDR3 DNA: TGCGCCAGCAGCCCGCTCGGACGGGGCGATACGCAGTATTTT
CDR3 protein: CASSPLGRGDTQYF

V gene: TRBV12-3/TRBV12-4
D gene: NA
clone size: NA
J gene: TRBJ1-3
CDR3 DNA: TGTGCCAGCAGTTTAGGCCGGGTATATTTT
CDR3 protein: CASSLGRVYF

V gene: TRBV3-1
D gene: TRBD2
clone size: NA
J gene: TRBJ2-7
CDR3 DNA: TGTGCCAGCAGCCCGCTAGCGGGAGTGAGCTCCTACGAGCAGTACTTC
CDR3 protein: CASSPLAGVSSYEQYF

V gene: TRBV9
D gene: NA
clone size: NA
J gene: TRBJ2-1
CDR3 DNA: TGTGCCAGCAGCCCCCCCAGGGTCGATGAGCAGTTCTTC
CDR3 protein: CASSPPRVDEQFF

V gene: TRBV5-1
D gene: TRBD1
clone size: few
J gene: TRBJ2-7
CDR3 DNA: TGCGCCAGCAGCTTGACAGGGGCGACCTACGAGCAGTACTTC
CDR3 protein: CASSLTGATYEQYF

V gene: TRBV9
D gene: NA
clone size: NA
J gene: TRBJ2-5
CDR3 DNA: TGTGCCAGCAGCCCGAATAACGGACAAGAGACCCAGTACTTC
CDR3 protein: CASSPNNGQETQYF

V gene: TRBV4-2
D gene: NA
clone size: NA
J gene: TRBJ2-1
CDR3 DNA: TGTGCCAGCAGCTCCACTAGCAGCTACAATGAGCAGTTCTTC
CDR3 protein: CASSSTSSYNEQFF

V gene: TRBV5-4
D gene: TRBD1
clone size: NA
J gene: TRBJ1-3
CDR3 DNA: TGTGCCAGCAGCTTGGAAGGACAGGGTGCGGGAAACACCATATATTTT
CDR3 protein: CASSLEGQGAGNTIYF

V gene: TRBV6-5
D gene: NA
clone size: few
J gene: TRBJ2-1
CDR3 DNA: TGTGCCAGCACCCCCCCAGGGACCTACAATGAGCAGTTCTTC
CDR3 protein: CASTPPGTYNEQFF

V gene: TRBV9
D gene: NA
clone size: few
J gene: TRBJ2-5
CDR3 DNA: TGTGCCAGCAGCGTAGAAGACAGCCAAGAGACCCAGTACTTC
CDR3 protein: CASSVEDSQETQYF

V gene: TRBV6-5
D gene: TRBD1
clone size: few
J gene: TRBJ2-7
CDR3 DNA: TGTGCCAGCAGGCCGACCGGGACAGGGGGCTCCTACGAGCAGTACTTC
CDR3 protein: CASRPTGTGGSYEQYF

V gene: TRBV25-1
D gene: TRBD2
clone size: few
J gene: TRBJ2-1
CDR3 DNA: TGTGCCACCGCCATTGAACTAGCGGGAGACAATGAGCAGTTCTTC
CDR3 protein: CATAIELAGDNEQFF

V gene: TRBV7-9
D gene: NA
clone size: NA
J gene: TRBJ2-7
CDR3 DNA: TGTGCCAGCAGCGGCAGCCGCCAGGGGATCCACGAGCAGTACTTC
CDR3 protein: CASSGSRQGIHEQYF

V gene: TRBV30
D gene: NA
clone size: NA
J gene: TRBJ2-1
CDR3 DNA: TGTGCCTGGAGTGGGCGGAGGGCCGGGGATGAGCAGTTCTTC
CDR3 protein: CAWSGRRAGDEQFF

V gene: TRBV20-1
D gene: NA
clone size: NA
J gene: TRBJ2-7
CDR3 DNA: TGCAGTGCTAGAGAACCCGACAACTCCTACGAGCAGTACTTC
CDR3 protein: CSAREPDNSYEQYF

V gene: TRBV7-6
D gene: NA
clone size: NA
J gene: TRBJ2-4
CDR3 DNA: TGTGCCAGCAGCTTCCGGGGGGCTGGGGACATTCAGTACTTC
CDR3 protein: CASSFRGAGDIQYF